A single sample is the source of the 11 T cell receptor beta chains below, sequenced in a study of blood T cell repertoires in COVID-19. The method was immunoSEQ multiplex PCR; TCRdb's version includes in-frame clones alone and lacks a portion of them. The data hold around 300,000 clones, with 89% observed a single time. The sample consisted of PBMCs or T cells enriched from blood (not recorded which). The receptor source for this set is a woman aged 35 to 49 who had recovered from COVID-19.

The chain employs TRBV7-2 and TRBJ1-2; 9 nucleotides agree with TRBD1. Germline CDR1 and CDR2: SGHTA and FQGNSA. The CDR3 is 14 residues long. The junction had 5 bases not matched to a gene; V was cut back by 3 bases and J by 6 bases. The CDR3: CASSFLQGADGYTF. The CDR3 nucleotides are TGTGCCAGCAGCTTCCTACAGGGGGCCGATGGCTACACCTTC.

V usage is TRBV7-2 and J usage is TRBJ2-1, with a tentative D call TRBD2 (6 bases). The CDR3 extends over 16 amino acids. Trimming took off 5 bases at V and 0 bases at J, with 14 bases between the two ends. CDR1 and CDR2 from the germline V gene are SGHTA and FQGNSA. This CDR3 reads CASSPPGLPSYNEQFF. The CDR3 region has the DNA TGTGCCAGCAGCCCCCCGGGACTGCCCTCCTACAATGAGCAGTTCTTC.

This chain uses TRBV30 with TRBJ2-3; 15 nucleotides match TRBD2. Germline CDR1 is GTSNPN and CDR2 is SVGIG (reference sequence). V lost 0 bases and J lost 9; bases outside the gene matches: 4. This CDR3 region has 15 residues. The DNA for the CDR3 is TGTGCCTGGAGTGTCGGACTAGCGGGAGGGCCCACGCAGTATTTT. Amino acids: CAWSVGLAGGPTQYF. The whole variable domain, remainder taken from reference TRBV30 and TRBJ2-3, is SQTIHQWPATLVQPVGSPLSLECTVEGTSNPNLYWYRQAAGRGLQLLFYSVGIGQISSEVPQNLSASRPQDRQFILSSKKLLLSDSGFYLCAWSVGLAGGPTQYFGPGTRLTVL.

V is TRBV4-1 and J is TRBJ1-6; D is unclear. Germline-derived CDR1 and CDR2 are MGHRA and YSYEKL. The length of the CDR3 is 14 residues. Trimming stripped 3 bases from V and 9 bases from J, with 12 bases between. The CDR3: CASSHPRGLSPLHF. The CDR3 DNA follows: TGCGCCAGCAGCCACCCCAGAGGGCTTTCACCCCTCCACTTT.

This chain joins TRBV7-2 and TRBJ2-1; D gene uncertain. The CDR3 covers 15 residues. Looked up from germline, CDR1 is SGHTA and CDR2 is FQGNSA. V lost 1 base and J 8 bases, leaving 15 bases between the germline ends. The CDR3 DNA reads as TGTGCCAGCAGCTTAGGTCAGCGCCAGCTACATGAGCAGTTCTTC. Protein sequence: CASSLGQRQLHEQFF. Supplemented by reference TRBV7-2 and TRBJ2-1, the full variable domain reads GAGVSQSPSNKVTEKGKDVELRCDPISGHTALYWYRQSLGQGLEFLIYFQGNSAPDKSGLPSDRFSAERTGGSVSTLTIQRTQQEDSAVYLCASSLGQRQLHEQFFGPGTRLTVL.

The rearrangement uses TRBV7-9 and TRBJ1-2; D gene unclear. This CDR3 spans 15 amino acids. V lost 5 bases, J lost 7 bases, and 20 bases lay in between. Looked up from germline, CDR1 is SEHNR and CDR2 is FQNEAQ (reference sequence). The CDR3 sequence: CASSPPTGKLAGYTF. The CDR3 nucleotides are TGTGCCAGCAGCCCCCCGACGGGAAAATTGGCTGGCTACACCTTC.

This clone showed up just once. This chain uses TRBV4-1 with TRBJ1-2, with 7 bases that match TRBD1. The trim removed 4 bases at V and 5 bases at J, leaving 10 bases unmatched. There are 15 residues in the CDR3. Looked up from germline, CDR1 is MGHRA and CDR2 is YSYEKL. The DNA of the CDR3 is TGCGCCAGCAGCCCTCACAGGGGTCTCGAATATGGCTACACCTTC. Translating gives CASSPHRGLEYGYTF.

The CDR3 DNA reads TGTGCCAGCAGTGGGAGCGGGGGTTGGGAGACCCAGTACTTC. Protein: CASSGSGGWETQYF. The rearrangement joins TRBV2 to TRBJ2-5, with 8 bases matching TRBD2. CDR1 is SNHLY and CDR2 is FYNNEI in the germline V gene. This CDR3 region has 14 residues. V was clipped by 4 bases and J by 5 bases; unmatched bases: 6.

The chain joins TRBV24-1 to TRBJ1-1; the match to TRBD1 covers 7 bases. Germline V gene sequence: CDR1 KGHDR, CDR2 SFDVKD. Trimming cost V 4 bases and J 4 bases; bases outside gene matches: 2. There are 13 residues in the CDR3. The CDR3 region is CATSDNRGTEAFF. CDR3 DNA sequence: TGTGCCACCAGTGACAACAGGGGCACTGAAGCTTTCTTT.

This clone was counted once. The V gene is TRBV7-3, the J gene TRBJ2-5; maybe TRBD1 (5 bases). CDR1 SGHTA and CDR2 FQGTGA come from the germline V gene. V was cut by 2 bases and J by 4 bases, with 11 bases left in between. The CDR3 length is 14 residues. CDR3 nucleotide sequence: TGTGCCAGCAGCTTAGGTGGCAGGGTAGAGACCCAGTACTTC. It specifies CASSLGGRVETQYF.

The chain links TRBV6-6 to TRBJ2-5; D might be TRBD1 (6 bases). Germline loops: CDR1 MNHNY, CDR2 SVGAGI (reference sequence). The CDR3 covers 13 residues. Trimming pared 5 bases from V and 5 bases from J, leaving 12 bases between. As DNA, the CDR3 is TGTGCCAGCAGTAGCAGGGGCCGGGAGACCCAGTACTTC. It translates to CASSSRGRETQYF.